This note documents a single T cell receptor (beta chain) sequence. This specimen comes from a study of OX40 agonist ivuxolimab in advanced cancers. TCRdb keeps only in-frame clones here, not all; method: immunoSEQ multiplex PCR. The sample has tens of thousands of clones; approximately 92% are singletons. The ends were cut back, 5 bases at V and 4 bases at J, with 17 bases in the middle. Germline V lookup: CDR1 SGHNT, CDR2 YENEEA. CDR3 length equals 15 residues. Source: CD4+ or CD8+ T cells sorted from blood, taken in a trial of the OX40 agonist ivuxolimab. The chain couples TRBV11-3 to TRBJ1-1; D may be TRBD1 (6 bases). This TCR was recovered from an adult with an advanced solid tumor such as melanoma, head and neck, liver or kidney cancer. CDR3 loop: CASSPITGGGTEAFF. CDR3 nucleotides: TGTGCCAGCAGCCCGATAACGGGGGGCGGCACTGAAGCTTTCTTT.